These 7 T cell receptor beta chains came from one sample sequenced in a study of blood T cell repertoires in COVID-19. Measured with immunoSEQ multiplex PCR; TCRdb has only the in-frame clones, and not every one. Of about 440,000 clones in the sample, about 90% were seen once. Material: PBMCs or T cells enriched from blood (not recorded which). The origin of the receptors is a woman in her late teens or twenties with acute COVID-19.

J is TRBJ2-3 and V is TRBV4-1; maybe TRBD2 (6 bases). In germline, CDR1 is MGHRA, CDR2 YSYEKL. Trimming removed 3 bases from V and 3 bases from J, with 13 bases in between. The CDR3 has 15 residues. Here the CDR3 reads CASSQPGLLTDTQYF. The CDR3 DNA reads TGCGCCAGCAGCCAGCCGGGACTCCTAACAGATACGCAGTATTTT.

J is TRBJ2-1 and V is TRBV27; D is ambiguous. V dropped 0 bases and J dropped 8 bases, with 8 bases sitting between them. The CDR3 covers 13 residues. Germline CDR1 MNHEY, CDR2 SMNVEV (reference sequence). The chain's CDR3 is CASSLSNSHEQFF. The CDR3 region has the DNA TGTGCCAGCAGTTTATCAAACAGCCATGAGCAGTTCTTC.

This sequence joins TRBV28 and TRBJ2-7; D gene unclear. Between the trimmed V and J ends, which lost 7 bases and 4 bases, there was a span of 8 bases. This CDR3 spans 11 amino acids. CDR1 and CDR2 (germline): MDHEN, SYDVKM. The CDR3, as DNA: TGTGCCAGCACCTCAGATTACGAGCAGTACTTC. Amino acids: CASTSDYEQYF.

This chain's CDR3 is CASSEQGAGNTIYF. The CDR3 region has the DNA TGTGCCAGCAGTGAACAGGGGGCTGGAAACACCATATATTTT. This chain links TRBV9 with TRBJ1-3, with TRBD1 identical over 8 bases. The CDR3 runs 14 residues. Germline loops: CDR1 SGDLS, CDR2 YYNGEE. V lost 5 bases and J lost 2; bases outside the gene matches: 3.

The chain carries TRBV20-1 and TRBJ1-2; no clear D gene. CDR3 length equals 10 residues. Trimming left V 3 bases short and J 9 bases short, with 8 bases between. Germline V gene sequence: CDR1 DFQATT, CDR2 SNEGSKA (reference sequence). In DNA form, the CDR3 reads TGCAGTGCTAGTCCAGATAGCTACACCTTC. Translated: CSASPDSYTF.

Worth noting for this clone: Because the CDR3 is missing its conserved closing phenylalanine or tryptophan, this is likely a read error. Because the CDR3's place on the DNA is in doubt, the DNA is left out and the CDR3 is given as listed by TCRdb. This chain uses TRBV6-4 with TRBJ1-2; the tabulated D call, TRBD1, remains unverified against the DNA. Germline V gives CDR1 MRHNA, CDR2 SNTAGT. From its first to its last residue, the CDR3 has 8 amino acids. CDR3 protein: CASSEFRI.

This chain joins TRBV4-2 and TRBJ1-2, with TRBD1 matching over 7 bases. Germline-derived CDR1 and CDR2 are LGHNA and YNFKEQ. Unmatched junction bases numbered 6, after V lost 0 bases and J lost 8 bases. The CDR3 length is 14 residues. The CDR3 protein is CASSQDRDSMGYTF. DNA for the CDR3: TGTGCCAGCAGCCAAGACCGGGACAGTATGGGCTACACCTTC.